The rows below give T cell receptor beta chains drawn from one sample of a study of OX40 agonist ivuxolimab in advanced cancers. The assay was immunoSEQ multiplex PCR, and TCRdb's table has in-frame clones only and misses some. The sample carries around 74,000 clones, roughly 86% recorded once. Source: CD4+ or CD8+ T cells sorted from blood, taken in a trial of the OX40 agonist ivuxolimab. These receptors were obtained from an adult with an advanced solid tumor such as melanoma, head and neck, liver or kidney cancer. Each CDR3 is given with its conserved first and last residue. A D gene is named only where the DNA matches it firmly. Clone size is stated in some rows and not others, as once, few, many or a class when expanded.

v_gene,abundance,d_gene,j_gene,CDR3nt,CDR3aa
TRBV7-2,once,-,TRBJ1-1,TGTGCCAGCAGCAGACAGAGCCGCATGAACACTGAAGCTTTCTTT,CASSRQSRMNTEAFF
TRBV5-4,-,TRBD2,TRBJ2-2,TGTGCCAGCAGCCTAGGTGGACTAGCGGGGGGCACCGGGGAGCTGTTTTTT,CASSLGGLAGGTGELFF
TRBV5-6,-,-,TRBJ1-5,TGTGCCAGCAGCTTGGCGGGCGGAGGCGGCCAGCCCCAGCATTTT,CASSLAGGGGQPQHF
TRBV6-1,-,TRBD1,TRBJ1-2,TGTGCCAGCTCTGCCCCGGGACAGACCTATGGCTACACCTTC,CASSAPGQTYGYTF
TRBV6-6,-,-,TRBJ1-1,TGCGCCAGCAGCCGTCCCCCGGGGGCGAACACTGAAGCTTTCTTT,CASSRPPGANTEAFF
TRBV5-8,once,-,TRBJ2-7,TGTGCCAGCAGGCTTGGAACAGCCTACGAGCAGTACTTC,CASRLGTAYEQYF
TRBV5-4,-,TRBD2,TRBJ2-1,TGTGCCAGCAGCGGGGGACTAGCGGGGGGAGTATTCAATGAGCAGTTCTTC,CASSGGLAGGVFNEQFF
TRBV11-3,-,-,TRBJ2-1,TGTGCCAGCAGCCCCCGGGCCTCACGGAATGAGCAGTTCTTC,CASSPRASRNEQFF
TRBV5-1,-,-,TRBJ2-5,TGCGCCAGCAGCGGGGGCGGTGGGGAGACCCAGTACTTC,CASSGGGGETQYF
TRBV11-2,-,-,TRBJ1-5,TGTGCCAGCAGCTTAGATTGGGGCGGCAATCAGCCCCAGCATTTT,CASSLDWGGNQPQHF
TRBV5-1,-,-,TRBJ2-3,TGCGCCAGCAGCTACGATCTTAGCACAGATACGCAGTATTTT,CASSYDLSTDTQYF
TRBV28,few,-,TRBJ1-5,TGTGCCAGCAGTCCCCCCATAACTGAACAGCCCCAGCATTTT,CASSPPITEQPQHF
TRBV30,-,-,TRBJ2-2,TGTGCCTGGAGTGTAATAGGGGAGCTGTTTTTT,CAWSVIGELFF
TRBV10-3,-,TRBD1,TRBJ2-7,TGTGCCATCGGACAGGCATTCTACGAGCAGTACTTC,CAIGQAFYEQYF
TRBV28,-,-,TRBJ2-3,TGTGCCAGCAAGGACTCGGCAGATACGCAGTATTTT,CASKDSADTQYF
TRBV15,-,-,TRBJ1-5,TGTGCCACCAGCAGAGAAGGAGGGGGAGGAAATCAGCCCCAGCATTTT,CATSREGGGGNQPQHF
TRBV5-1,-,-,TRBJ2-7,TGCGCCAGCAGCCTGGACCCCAACGAGCAGTACTTC,CASSLDPNEQYF
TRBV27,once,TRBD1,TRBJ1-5,TGTGCCAGCAGTTTAGGGGGCAGGGGGCGACCGGATCGCAATCAGCCCCAGCATTTT,CASSLGGRGRPDRNQPQHF
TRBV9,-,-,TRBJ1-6,TGTGCCAGCAGCGTCTTTACAGGGATATCACCCCTCCACTTT,CASSVFTGISPLHF
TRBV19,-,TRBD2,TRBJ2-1,TGTGCCAGTAGAGCGGGGGCGTGGAATGAGCAGTTCTTC,CASRAGAWNEQFF
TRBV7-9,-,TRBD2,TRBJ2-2,TGTGCCACTCGACCAGTAGCGGGAGAGGCCACCGGGGAGCTGTTTTTT,CATRPVAGEATGELFF
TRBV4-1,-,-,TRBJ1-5,TGCGCCAGCAGCCAAGATAACAGGCCGGATAGCAATCAGCCCCAGCATTTT,CASSQDNRPDSNQPQHF
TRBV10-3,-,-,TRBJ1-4,TGTGCCATCAGTGAGGGGGCGCGGGGGGATGAAAAACTGTTTTTT,CAISEGARGDEKLFF
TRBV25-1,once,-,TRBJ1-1,TGTGCCAGCAGCTATAGGGCGGGAGAAGCTTTCTTT,CASSYRAGEAFF
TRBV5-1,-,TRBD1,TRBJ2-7,TGCGCCAGCAGCTTGGACAGGGGGAGCTCCTACGAGCAGTACTTC,CASSLDRGSSYEQYF
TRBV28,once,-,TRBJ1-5,TGTGCCAGCCGAGTTTTTGCCATGCCCCAGCATTTT,CASRVFAMPQHF
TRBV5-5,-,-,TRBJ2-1,TGTGCCAGCAGCTTAAGGGGGGGAACCTACAATGAGCAGTTCTTC,CASSLRGGTYNEQFF
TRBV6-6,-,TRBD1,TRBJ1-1,TGTGCCAGCAGTTACCCTGGGACAGGGAACACTGAAGCTTTCTTT,CASSYPGTGNTEAFF
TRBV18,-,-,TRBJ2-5,TGTGCCAGCTCACCACCCCAAGAGACCCAGTACTTC,CASSPPQETQYF
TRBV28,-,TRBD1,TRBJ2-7,TGTGCCAGCAGTTCCGGGACAGGGGGTACCTACGAGCAGTACTTC,CASSSGTGGTYEQYF
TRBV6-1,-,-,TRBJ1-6,TGTGCCAGCAGTGAAGTGATCCGACTGACACCCCTCCACTTT,CASSEVIRLTPLHF
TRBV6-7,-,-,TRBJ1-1,TGTGCCAGCACCCCCCTGCGCAGCCGGAACACTGAAGCTTTCTTT,CASTPLRSRNTEAFF
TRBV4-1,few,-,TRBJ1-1,TGCGCCAGCAGCCAAGTAATATCCGCTCGCGCTTTCTTT,CASSQVISARAFF
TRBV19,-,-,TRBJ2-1,TGTGCCAGTAGTCGACGGGATTCCGATGAGCAGTTCTTC,CASSRRDSDEQFF
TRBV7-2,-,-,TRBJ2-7,TGTGCCAGCAGCTTAGGGGCCTACTACGAGCAGTACTTC,CASSLGAYYEQYF
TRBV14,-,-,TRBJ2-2,TGTGCCAGCAGCCCCCTGGCCGGGCGAGGCCCAGGCACCGGGGAGCTGTTTTTT,CASSPLAGRGPGTGELFF
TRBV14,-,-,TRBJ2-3,TGTGCCAGCAGCCTATTGGCCGGCGCACGCACAGATACGCAGTATTTT,CASSLLAGARTDTQYF
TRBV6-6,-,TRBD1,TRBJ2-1,TGTGCCAGCAGTCGATCCGGGACAGGGGAGTTCTTC,CASSRSGTGEFF
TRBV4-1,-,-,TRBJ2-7,TGCGCCAGCAGCCAAGGAGCGGTCCCAGCCTACGAGCAGTACTTC,CASSQGAVPAYEQYF
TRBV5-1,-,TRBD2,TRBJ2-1,TGCGCCAGCAGCCTTTGGACTAGCGGGGGTTACAATGAGCAGTTCTTC,CASSLWTSGGYNEQFF
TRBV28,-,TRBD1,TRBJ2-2,TGTGCCAGCACCTCCCGAGGGGACAGAGCTACCGGGGAGCTGTTTTTT,CASTSRGDRATGELFF
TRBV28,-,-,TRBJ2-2,TGTGCCAGCAGGGCTCAGAGGGCGGGGGGGGAGCTGTTTTTT,CASRAQRAGGELFF
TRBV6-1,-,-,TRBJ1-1,TGTGCCAGCACCCTGGCGCCGGGGGCCACTGAAGCTTTCTTT,CASTLAPGATEAFF
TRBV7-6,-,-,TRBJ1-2,TGTGCCAGCAGCTTAGTCACAGGCAGCTATGGCTACACCTTC,CASSLVTGSYGYTF
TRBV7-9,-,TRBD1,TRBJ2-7,TGTGCCAGCAGCTCGTGGACAGGGCCCTACGAGCAGTACTTC,CASSSWTGPYEQYF
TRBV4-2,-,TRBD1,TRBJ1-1,TGTGCCAGCAGCCCCACCAGGGGGGGAGCTTTCTTT,CASSPTRGGAFF
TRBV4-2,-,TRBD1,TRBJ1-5,TGTGCCAGCAGCCAAGATCTCGTCCTGATGGACAGGGGAAATCAGCCCCAGCATTTT,CASSQDLVLMDRGNQPQHF
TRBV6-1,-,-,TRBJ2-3,TGTGCCAGCAGTGAAGTGTCAGGCTACTACACAGATACGCAGTATTTT,CASSEVSGYYTDTQYF
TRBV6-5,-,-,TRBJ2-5,TGTGCCAGCAGTCCCCCGGGGCGAGAGACCCAGTACTTC,CASSPPGRETQYF
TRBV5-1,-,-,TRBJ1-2,TGCGCCAGCAGCTTGAGTCCGGACAACATGAGCTACACCTTC,CASSLSPDNMSYTF
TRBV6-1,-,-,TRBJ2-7,TGTGCCAGCAGTGAGGGCTACGAGCAGTACTTC,CASSEGYEQYF